This T cell receptor (beta chain) was captured by sequencing in a study of CD8 T cells in ankylosing spondylitis. By quantitative 5'-RACE with molecular barcodes, the TCR beta libraries were made. TCRdb recomputed calls from the 5' RACE reads with MiXCR, one row per CDR3 protein. The profile covers under 400,000 distinct CDR3 sequences, with roughly 12% appearing a single time and roughly 9.2% taken by the ten largest. CDR3 length: 13 residues. With 1 base removed from V and 3 bases from J, the gap between germline ends came to 6 bases. Regarding the study as a whole: Disease-linked clones reportedly concentrated significantly in matched ankylosing spondylitis synovial fluid.

In this sample, this clonotype turned up many times. The target antigen is unknown. This receptor was obtained from a female donor with ankylosing spondylitis or in good health (not recorded which). Source material: blood, either unsorted or a sorted T cell fraction (not recorded which). The chain is built from TRBV12-3 or TRBV12-4 and TRBJ1-2; D uncertain. This CDR3 reads CASSLVRHYGYTF. The CDR3 bases are TGTGCCAGCAGTTTAGTGCGGCACTATGGCTACACCTTC.